One sample yielded the 2 T cell receptor beta chains listed below, sequenced in a study of OX40 agonist ivuxolimab in advanced cancers. TCRdb's table, derived via immunoSEQ multiplex PCR, lists solely in-frame clones and lacks some. The sample shows about 32,000 clones, approximately 80% of them seen only once. The sequencing used CD4+ or CD8+ T cells sorted from blood, collected in a trial of the OX40 agonist ivuxolimab. These receptor sequences come from an adult with an advanced solid tumor such as melanoma, head and neck, liver or kidney cancer.

CDR3 sequence (DNA): TGTGCCTGGAGAAACCCTCGGGGGACAGATACGCAGTATTTT. It yields the protein CAWRNPRGTDTQYF. The V call is TRBV30, the J call TRBJ2-3, with D possibly TRBD2 on 6 matching bases. V was trimmed by 3 bases and J by 3 bases, leaving 13 bases between them. Germline loops: CDR1 GTSNPN, CDR2 SVGIG (reference sequence). The CDR3 is 14 amino acids.

Only a few counts were recorded for this clone. The chain combines TRBV5-1 with TRBJ1-6; TRBD1 aligns across 10 bases. V shed 4 bases and J 9 bases; nucleotides not matched to a gene: 4. Germline CDR1 and CDR2: SGHRS and YFSETQ. The CDR3 consists of 14 residues. The CDR3 is CASSLTGGVSPLHF. The CDR3 nucleotides read TGCGCCAGCAGCCTGACAGGGGGCGTTTCACCCCTCCACTTT.